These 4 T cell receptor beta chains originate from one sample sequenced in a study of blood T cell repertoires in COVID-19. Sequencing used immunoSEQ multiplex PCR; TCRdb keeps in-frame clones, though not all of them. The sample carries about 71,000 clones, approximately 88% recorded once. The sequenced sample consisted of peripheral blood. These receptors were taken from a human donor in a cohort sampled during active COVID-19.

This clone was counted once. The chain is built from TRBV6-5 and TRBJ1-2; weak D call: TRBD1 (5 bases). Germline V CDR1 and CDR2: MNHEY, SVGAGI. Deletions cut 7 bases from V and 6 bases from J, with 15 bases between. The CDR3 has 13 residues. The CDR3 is CASKDNWGDGYTF. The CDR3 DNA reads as TGTGCCAGCAAGGATAACTGGGGCGATGGCTACACCTTC.

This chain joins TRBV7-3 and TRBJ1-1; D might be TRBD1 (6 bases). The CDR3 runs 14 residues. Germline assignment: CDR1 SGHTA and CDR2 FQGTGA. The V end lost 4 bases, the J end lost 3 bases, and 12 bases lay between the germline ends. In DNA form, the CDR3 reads TGTGCCAGCAGCTCCACAGGGTTTGACACTGAAGCTTTCTTT. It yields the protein CASSSTGFDTEAFF.

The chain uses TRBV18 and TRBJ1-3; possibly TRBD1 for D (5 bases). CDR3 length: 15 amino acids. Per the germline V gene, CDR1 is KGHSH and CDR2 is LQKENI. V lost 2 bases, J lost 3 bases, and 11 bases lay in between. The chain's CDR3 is CASSPDQGFGNTIYF. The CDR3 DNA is TGTGCCAGCTCACCAGATCAGGGTTTTGGAAACACCATATATTTT.

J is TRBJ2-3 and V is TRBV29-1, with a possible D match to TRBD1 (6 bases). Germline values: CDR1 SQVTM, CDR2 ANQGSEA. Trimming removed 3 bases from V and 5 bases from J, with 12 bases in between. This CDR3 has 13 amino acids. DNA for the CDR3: TGCAGCGTTGACTCACAGGGAAAAGATACGCAGTATTTT. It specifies CSVDSQGKDTQYF.